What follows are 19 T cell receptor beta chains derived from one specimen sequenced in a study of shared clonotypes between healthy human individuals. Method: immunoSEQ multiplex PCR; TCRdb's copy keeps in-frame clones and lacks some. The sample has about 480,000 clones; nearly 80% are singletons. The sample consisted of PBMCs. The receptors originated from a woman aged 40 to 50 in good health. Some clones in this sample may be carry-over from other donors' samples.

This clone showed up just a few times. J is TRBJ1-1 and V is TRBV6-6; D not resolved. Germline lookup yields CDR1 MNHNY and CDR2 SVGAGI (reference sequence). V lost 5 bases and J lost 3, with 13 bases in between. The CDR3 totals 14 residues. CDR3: CASSPRSRDTEAFF. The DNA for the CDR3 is TGTGCCAGCAGTCCCCGAAGTCGGGACACTGAAGCTTTCTTT.

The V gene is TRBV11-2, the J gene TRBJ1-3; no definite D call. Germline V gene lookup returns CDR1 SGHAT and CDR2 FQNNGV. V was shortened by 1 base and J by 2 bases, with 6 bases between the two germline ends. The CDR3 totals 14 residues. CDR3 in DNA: TGTGCCAGCAGCTTAGGCCAACCTGGAAACACCATATATTTT. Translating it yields CASSLGQPGNTIYF.

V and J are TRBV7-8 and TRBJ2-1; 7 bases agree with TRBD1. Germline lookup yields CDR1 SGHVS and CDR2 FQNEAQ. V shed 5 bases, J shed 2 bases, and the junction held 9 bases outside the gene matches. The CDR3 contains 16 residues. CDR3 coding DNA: TGTGCCAGCAGCCCCCGGACAGGAGAGGCCTACAATGAGCAGTTCTTC. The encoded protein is CASSPRTGEAYNEQFF.

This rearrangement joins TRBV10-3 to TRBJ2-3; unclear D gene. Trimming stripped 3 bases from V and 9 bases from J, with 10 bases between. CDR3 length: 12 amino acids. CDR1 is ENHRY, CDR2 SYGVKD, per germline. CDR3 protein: CAISEITDTQYF. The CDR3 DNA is TGTGCCATCAGTGAAATCACTGACACGCAGTATTTT.

The chain's CDR3 is CASSLRAREEQYF. The CDR3 coding sequence is TGTGCCAGCAGCTTGAGGGCGAGGGAGGAGCAGTACTTC. This chain links TRBV11-1 with TRBJ2-7, with a weak D call TRBD2 (5 bases). Per the germline V gene, CDR1 is SGHAT and CDR2 is FQDESV (reference sequence). The CDR3 totals 13 residues. V shed 3 bases and J shed 7 bases, with 13 bases lying between them.

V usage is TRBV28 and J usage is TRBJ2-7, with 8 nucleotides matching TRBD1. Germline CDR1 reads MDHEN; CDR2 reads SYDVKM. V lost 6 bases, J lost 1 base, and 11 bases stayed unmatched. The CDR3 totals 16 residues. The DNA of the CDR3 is TGTGCCAGCAGCTCCCCCGGACAGGGTAGGTCCTACGAGCAGTACTTC. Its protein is CASSSPGQGRSYEQYF.

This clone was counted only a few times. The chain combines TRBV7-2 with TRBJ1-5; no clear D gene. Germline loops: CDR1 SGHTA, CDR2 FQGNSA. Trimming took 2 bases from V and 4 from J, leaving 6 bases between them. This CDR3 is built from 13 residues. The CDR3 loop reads CASSLSLNQPQHF. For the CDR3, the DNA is TGTGCCAGCAGCTTATCGTTGAATCAGCCCCAGCATTTT.

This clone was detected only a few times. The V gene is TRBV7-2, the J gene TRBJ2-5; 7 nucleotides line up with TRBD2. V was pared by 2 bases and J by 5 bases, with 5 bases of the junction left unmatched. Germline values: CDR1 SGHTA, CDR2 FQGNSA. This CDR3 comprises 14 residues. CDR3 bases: TGTGCCAGCAGCTTATTTGCTAGCGGTGAGACCCAGTACTTC. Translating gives CASSLFASGETQYF.

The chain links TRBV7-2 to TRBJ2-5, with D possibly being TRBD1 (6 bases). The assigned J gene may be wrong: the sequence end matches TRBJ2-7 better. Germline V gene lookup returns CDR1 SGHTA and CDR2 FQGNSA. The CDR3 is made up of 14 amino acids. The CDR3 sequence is CASRGAQFSYEQYF. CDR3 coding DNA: TGTGCCAGCAGGGGGGCACAGTTCTCCTACGAGCAGTACTTC.

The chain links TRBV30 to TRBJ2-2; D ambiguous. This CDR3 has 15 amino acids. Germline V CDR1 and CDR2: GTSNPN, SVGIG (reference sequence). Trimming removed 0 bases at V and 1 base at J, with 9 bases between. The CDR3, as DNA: TGTGCCTGGAGTGTACGGAGCGAGAACACCGGGGAGCTGTTTTTT. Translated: CAWSVRSENTGELFF.

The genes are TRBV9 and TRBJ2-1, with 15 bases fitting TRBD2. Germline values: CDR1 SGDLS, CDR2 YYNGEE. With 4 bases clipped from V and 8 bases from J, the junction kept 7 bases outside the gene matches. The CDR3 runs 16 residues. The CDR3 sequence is CASSLGTSGRTHEQFF. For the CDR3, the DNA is TGTGCCAGCAGCCTCGGGACTAGCGGGAGGACCCATGAGCAGTTCTTC.

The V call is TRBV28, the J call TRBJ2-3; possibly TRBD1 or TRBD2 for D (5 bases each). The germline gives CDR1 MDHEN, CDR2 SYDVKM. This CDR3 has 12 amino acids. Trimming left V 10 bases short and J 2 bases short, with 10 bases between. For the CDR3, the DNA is TGTGCCACTCGGGACGACACAGATACGCAGTATTTT. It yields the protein CATRDDTDTQYF.

This chain's CDR3 is CASSEFIGTGGNEQFF. The CDR3 DNA follows: TGTGCCAGCAGTGAATTCATCGGGACAGGGGGCAATGAGCAGTTCTTC. This rearrangement joins TRBV6-1 to TRBJ2-1; 11 positions agree with TRBD1. The CDR3 covers 16 residues. The germline CDR1 and CDR2 sequences are MNHNS and SASEGT. Trimming took 2 bases from V and 6 from J; bases not matched to a gene: 6.

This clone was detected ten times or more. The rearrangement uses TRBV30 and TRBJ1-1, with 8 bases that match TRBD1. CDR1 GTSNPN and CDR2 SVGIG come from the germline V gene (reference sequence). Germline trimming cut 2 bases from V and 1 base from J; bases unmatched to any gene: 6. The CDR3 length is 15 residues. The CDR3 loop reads CAWSRSGTGNTEAFF. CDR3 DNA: TGTGCCTGGAGTAGGAGTGGGACAGGGAACACTGAAGCTTTCTTT. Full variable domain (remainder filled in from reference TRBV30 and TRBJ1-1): SQTIHQWPATLVQPVGSPLSLECTVEGTSNPNLYWYRQAAGRGLQLLFYSVGIGQISSEVPQNLSASRPQDRQFILSSKKLLLSDSGFYLCAWSRSGTGNTEAFFGQGTRLTVV.

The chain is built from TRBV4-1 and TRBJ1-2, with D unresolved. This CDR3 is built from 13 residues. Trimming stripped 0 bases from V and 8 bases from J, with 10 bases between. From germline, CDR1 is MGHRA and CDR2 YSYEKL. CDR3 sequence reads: CASSQDLQRGYTF. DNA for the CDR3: TGCGCCAGCAGCCAAGATTTGCAGAGGGGCTACACCTTC.

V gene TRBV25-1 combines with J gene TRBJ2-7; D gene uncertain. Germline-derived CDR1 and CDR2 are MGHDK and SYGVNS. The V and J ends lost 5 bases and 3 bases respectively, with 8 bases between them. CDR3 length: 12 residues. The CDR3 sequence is CASSREVYEQYF. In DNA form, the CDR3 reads TGTGCCAGCAGTAGAGAGGTCTACGAGCAGTACTTC.

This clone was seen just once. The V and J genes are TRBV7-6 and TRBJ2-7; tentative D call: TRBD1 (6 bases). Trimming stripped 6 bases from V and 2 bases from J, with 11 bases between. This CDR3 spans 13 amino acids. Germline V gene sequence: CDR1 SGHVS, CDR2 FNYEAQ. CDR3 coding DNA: TGTGCCAGCAGTCGGACAGATACCTACGAGCAGTACTTC. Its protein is CASSRTDTYEQYF.

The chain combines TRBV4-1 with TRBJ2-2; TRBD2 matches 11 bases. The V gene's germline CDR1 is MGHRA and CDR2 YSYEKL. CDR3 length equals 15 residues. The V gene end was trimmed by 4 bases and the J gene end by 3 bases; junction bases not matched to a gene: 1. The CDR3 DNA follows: TGCGCCAGCAGCCTAGCGGGAGGGCACACCGGGGAGCTGTTTTTT. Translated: CASSLAGGHTGELFF.

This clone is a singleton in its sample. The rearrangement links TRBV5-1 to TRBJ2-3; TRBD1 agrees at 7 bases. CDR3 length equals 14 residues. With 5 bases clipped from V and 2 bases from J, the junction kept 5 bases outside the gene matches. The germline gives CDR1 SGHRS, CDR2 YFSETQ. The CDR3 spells CASRQDRVTDTQYF. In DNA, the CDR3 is TGCGCCAGCAGGCAAGACAGGGTCACAGATACGCAGTATTTT.